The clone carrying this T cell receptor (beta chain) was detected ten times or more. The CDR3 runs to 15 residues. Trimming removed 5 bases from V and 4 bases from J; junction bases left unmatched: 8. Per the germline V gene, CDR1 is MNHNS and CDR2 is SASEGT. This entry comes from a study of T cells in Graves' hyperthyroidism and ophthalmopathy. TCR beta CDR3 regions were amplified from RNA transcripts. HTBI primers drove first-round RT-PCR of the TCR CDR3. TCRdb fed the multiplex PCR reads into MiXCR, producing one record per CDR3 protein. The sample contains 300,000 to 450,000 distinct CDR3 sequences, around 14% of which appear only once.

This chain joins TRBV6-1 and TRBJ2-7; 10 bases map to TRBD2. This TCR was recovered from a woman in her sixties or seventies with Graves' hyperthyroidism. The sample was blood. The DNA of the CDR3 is TGTGCCAGCAGTTATCACAAGACTAGCGGGTACGAGCAGTACTTC. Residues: CASSYHKTSGYEQYF.